One sample yielded the 23 T cell receptor beta chains listed below, sequenced in a study of shared clonotypes between healthy human individuals. Using immunoSEQ multiplex PCR, the repertoire was profiled, and TCRdb retains in-frame clones only, with some absent. Among some 1,600,000 clones, around 98% were seen once, and the ten largest hold 0.4% to 0.45%. The sample taken for sequencing was naive CD4+ T cells sorted from blood. Subset of the sample: CD45RA+ positively selected. All receptors come from a man aged 25-45 years in good health.

The V and J genes are TRBV6-5 and TRBJ1-1; no clear D gene. The CDR3 has 13 amino acids. Germline V lookup: CDR1 MNHEY, CDR2 SVGAGI. Trimming removed 7 bases at V and 0 bases at J, with 9 bases between. CDR3 in amino acids: CASTFNLNTEAFF. CDR3 DNA sequence: TGTGCCAGCACCTTTAATCTGAACACTGAAGCTTTCTTT.

The chain couples TRBV28 to TRBJ1-5; 9 bases match TRBD1. The ends lost 5 bases at V and 2 bases at J; junction bases unmatched: 7. The CDR3 is made up of 16 amino acids. Germline V gives CDR1 MDHEN, CDR2 SYDVKM. CDR3 in amino acids: CASSLRQGGGNQPQHF. The CDR3 DNA is TGTGCCAGCAGTCTCCGACAGGGGGGAGGCAATCAGCCCCAGCATTTT.

The chain is built from TRBV5-6 and TRBJ2-7; D remains ambiguous. Germline CDR1 SGHDT, CDR2 YYEEEE. The CDR3 totals 16 residues. V was trimmed by 4 bases and J by 2 bases, leaving 19 bases between them. The CDR3 coding sequence is TGTGCCAGCAGCCCCGGCGGCAGGAACACCCCCTACGAGCAGTACTTC. Translated: CASSPGGRNTPYEQYF.

This chain connects TRBV18 to TRBJ1-2; D is ambiguous. Per germline, CDR1 KGHSH and CDR2 LQKENI. The CDR3 has 12 residues. Trimming shortened V by 4 bases and J by 4 bases, and 7 bases separated the two germline ends. CDR3 bases: TGTGCCAGCTCACTCGACCTCTATGGCTACACCTTC. As protein: CASSLDLYGYTF.

The genes are TRBV2 and TRBJ2-1, with no clear D. The germline V gene encodes CDR1 SNHLY and CDR2 FYNNEI. The CDR3 is 13 amino acids. V was clipped by 1 base and J by 8 bases, with 9 bases between them. As DNA, the CDR3 is TGTGCCAGCAGTGAAGAACTGATGGATGAGCAGTTCTTC. This gives the protein CASSEELMDEQFF.

This chain uses TRBV7-2 with TRBJ1-5, with D maybe TRBD1 (6 bases). V lost 5 bases and J 3 bases, leaving 17 bases between the germline ends. The CDR3 contains 16 residues. The germline V gene encodes CDR1 SGHTA and CDR2 FQGNSA. CDR3 loop: CASSHAGAPINQPQHF. The DNA of the CDR3 is TGTGCCAGCAGCCATGCGGGGGCCCCGATCAATCAGCCCCAGCATTTT.

The chain joins TRBV5-5 to TRBJ2-7; unclear D gene. Germline V gene lookup returns CDR1 SGHKS and CDR2 YYEKEE (reference sequence). Trimming cost V 2 bases and J 2 bases, with 11 bases left between them. CDR3 length: 14 residues. Written as DNA, the CDR3 is TGTGCCAGCAGCTTAGGGCTAACCCCCTACGAGCAGTACTTC. Its protein product is CASSLGLTPYEQYF.

The rearrangement joins TRBV7-3 to TRBJ2-1; no clear D gene. From germline, CDR1 is SGHTA and CDR2 FQGTGA. The CDR3 contains 16 residues. With 1 base removed from V and 0 bases from J, the gap between germline ends came to 10 bases. The DNA of the CDR3 is TGTGCCAGCAGCTTAATTGGCAGCAGCTCCTACAATGAGCAGTTCTTC. It codes for CASSLIGSSSYNEQFF.

The rearrangement uses TRBV11-2 and TRBJ1-4; D is possibly TRBD1 (5 bases). Looked up from germline, CDR1 is SGHAT and CDR2 is FQNNGV. CDR3 length: 13 amino acids. The V end lost 7 bases, the J end lost 7 bases, and 13 bases lay between the germline ends. DNA of the CDR3: TGTGCCAGCAAGAGGGGTCCGGGTGAAAAACTGTTTTTT. Amino acid sequence: CASKRGPGEKLFF.

The genes are TRBV28 and TRBJ2-2, with 9 bases that match TRBD1. Germline CDR1 is MDHEN and CDR2 is SYDVKM. The CDR3 totals 14 residues. V shed 8 bases, J shed 6 bases, and the junction held 7 bases outside the gene matches. The CDR3 bases are TGTGCCAGCCTGGAGACAGGGGGACCCGGGGAGCTGTTTTTT. The encoded protein is CASLETGGPGELFF. The full variable domain, with the rest looked up from reference TRBV28 and TRBJ2-2, is DVKVTQSSRYLVKRTGEKVFLECVQDMDHENMFWYRQDPGLGLRLIYFSYDVKMKEKGDIPEGYSVSREKKERFSLILESASTNQTSMYLCASLETGGPGELFFGEGSRLTVL.

J is TRBJ2-4 and V is TRBV30; D possibly corresponds to TRBD1 (5 bases). The germline CDR1 and CDR2 sequences are GTSNPN and SVGIG (reference sequence). Trimming shortened V by 1 base and J by 3 bases, and 13 bases separated the two germline ends. The CDR3 extends over 15 amino acids. CDR3 amino acids: CAWSDKTVVKNIQYF. The CDR3 nucleotides read TGTGCCTGGAGTGATAAGACAGTGGTCAAAAACATTCAGTACTTC.

The chain couples TRBV7-9 to TRBJ1-2; D is unresolved. Germline V gene sequence: CDR1 SEHNR, CDR2 FQNEAQ (reference sequence). Trimming took off 5 bases at V and 3 bases at J, with 7 bases between the two ends. This CDR3 contains 12 residues. The CDR3 sequence: CASSKEDYGYTF. CDR3 DNA sequence: TGTGCCAGCAGCAAAGAGGACTATGGCTACACCTTC.

V is TRBV9 and J is TRBJ2-1; 8 bases fit TRBD2. The CDR3 is 15 residues long. Trimming took 4 bases from V and 0 from J; bases not matched to a gene: 3. Germline values: CDR1 SGDLS, CDR2 YYNGEE. The CDR3 sequence: CASSKSGSSYNEQFF. CDR3 nucleotides: TGTGCCAGCAGCAAAAGCGGGAGCTCCTACAATGAGCAGTTCTTC. The full variable domain, completed using reference TRBV9 and TRBJ2-1, is DSGVTQTPKHLITATGQRVTLRCSPRSGDLSVYWYQQSLDQGLQFLIQYYNGEERAKGNILERFSAQQFPDLHSELNLSSLELGDSALYFCASSKSGSSYNEQFFGPGTRLTVL.

This chain joins TRBV18 and TRBJ1-2; D ambiguous. This CDR3 is 15 amino acids long. Trimming pared 3 bases from V and 2 bases from J, leaving 13 bases between. Germline loops: CDR1 KGHSH, CDR2 LQKENI. CDR3 protein: CASSPFGSYNYGYTF. CDR3 nucleotide sequence: TGTGCCAGCTCACCTTTCGGGAGCTACAACTATGGCTACACCTTC.

This chain uses TRBV15 with TRBJ1-1; D ambiguous. Germline CDR1 and CDR2: LNHNV and YYDKDF (reference sequence). Deletions cut 0 bases from V and 1 base from J, with 6 bases between. The CDR3 extends over 14 amino acids. The CDR3 loop is CATSRDTTNTEAFF. The CDR3 DNA sequence: TGTGCCACCAGCAGAGACACGACGAACACTGAAGCTTTCTTT.

The rearrangement joins TRBV6-1 to TRBJ2-3; 8 nucleotides agree with TRBD1. The CDR3 extends over 14 amino acids. Germline CDR1 reads MNHNS; CDR2 reads SASEGT. Unmatched junction bases numbered 4, after V lost 7 bases and J lost 1 base. CDR3 residues: CASILDRGTDTQYF. CDR3 bases: TGTGCCAGCATCCTGGACAGGGGCACAGATACGCAGTATTTT.

The chain uses TRBV2 and TRBJ1-5; unclear D gene. CDR3 length: 17 amino acids. Looked up from germline, CDR1 is SNHLY and CDR2 is FYNNEI. V lost 3 bases and J lost 2, with 17 bases in between. The CDR3 sequence: CASSDLFPGDGNQPQHF. CDR3 nucleotide sequence: TGTGCCAGCAGTGATCTTTTTCCCGGGGATGGCAATCAGCCCCAGCATTTT.

The chain links TRBV11-2 to TRBJ2-7; maybe TRBD1 (5 bases). Germline CDR1 and CDR2: SGHAT and FQNNGV. The V end was cut by 5 bases, the J end by 0 bases, with 17 bases between. The length of the CDR3 is 16 residues. The CDR3 sequence is CASSPWVRDSSYEQYF. CDR3 nucleotides: TGTGCCAGCAGCCCCTGGGTCCGAGACAGCTCCTACGAGCAGTACTTC.

This clone was recorded only once. The chain employs TRBV12-5 and TRBJ2-2; TRBD1 or TRBD2 may be the D gene (5 bases each). V lost 4 bases and J lost 4, with 7 bases in between. Germline values: CDR1 LGHNT, CDR2 FRNRAP. The CDR3 loop spans 13 amino acids. The CDR3 reads CASGSGTTGELFF. CDR3 bases: TGTGCTAGTGGTTCGGGGACCACCGGGGAGCTGTTTTTT.

The rearrangement joins TRBV15 to TRBJ2-7; TRBD2 aligns across 9 bases. Per the germline V gene, CDR1 is LNHNV and CDR2 is YYDKDF (reference sequence). The CDR3 extends over 15 amino acids. Unmatched junction bases numbered 10, after V lost 5 bases and J lost 5 bases. The CDR3 sequence is CATSGWGSGSDEQYF. The DNA of the CDR3 is TGTGCCACCAGCGGATGGGGTAGCGGGAGCGACGAGCAGTACTTC. Supplemented by reference TRBV15 and TRBJ2-7, the full variable domain reads DAMVIQNPRYQVTQFGKPVTLSCSQTLNHNVMYWYQQKSSQAPKLLFHYYDKDFNNEADTPDNFQSRRPNTSFCFLDIRSPGLGDTAMYLCATSGWGSGSDEQYFGPGTRLTVT.

The chain links TRBV18 to TRBJ2-3, with 9 positions matching TRBD2. The CDR3 runs to 18 residues. Germline trimming cut 5 bases from V and 0 bases from J; bases unmatched to any gene: 12. Germline V gene data show CDR1 as KGHSH and CDR2 as LQKENI. In DNA form, the CDR3 reads TGTGCCAGCTCATCTCTAGCGGGACTAAACCCTAGCACAGATACGCAGTATTTT. Its translation: CASSSLAGLNPSTDTQYF. Looking up the rest from reference TRBV18 and TRBJ2-3 gives the full variable domain: NAGVMQNPRHLVRRRGQEARLRCSPMKGHSHVYWYRQLPEEGLKFMVYLQKENIIDESGMPKERFSAEFPKEGPSILRIQQVVRGDSAAYFCASSSLAGLNPSTDTQYFGPGTRLTVL.

The chain couples TRBV4-3 to TRBJ1-5, with D unresolved. The germline gives CDR1 LGHNA, CDR2 YSLEER. There are 14 residues in the CDR3. V lost 3 bases and J lost 2, with 8 bases in between. CDR3 DNA sequence: TGCGCCAGCAGCCATCAGTCCGGCAATCAGCCCCAGCATTTT. This sequence encodes CASSHQSGNQPQHF.

V gene TRBV18 combines with J gene TRBJ2-7; 8 nucleotides align to TRBD1. Germline V gene sequence: CDR1 KGHSH, CDR2 LQKENI. The CDR3 has 15 residues. V lost 2 bases and J lost 1; bases outside the gene matches: 4. This chain's CDR3 is CASSPRQGRSYEQYF. The CDR3 nucleotides read TGTGCCAGCTCACCAAGACAGGGGCGTTCCTACGAGCAGTACTTC.